One and the same sample provided the 19 T cell receptor beta chains below, sequenced in a study of T cell responses to AZD1222 COVID-19 vaccine. Using immunoSEQ multiplex PCR, the repertoire was profiled, and TCRdb retains in-frame clones only, with some absent. The table includes about 120,000 clones, approximately 90% detected once. The sequencing here drew on peripheral blood, taken on day 0 of AZD1222 vaccination. The receptors come from an adult in good health.

The rearrangement joins TRBV30 to TRBJ1-2; 10 bases are shared with TRBD1. The CDR3 runs 14 residues. Germline CDR1 and CDR2: GTSNPN and SVGIG (reference sequence). V was pared by 4 bases and J by 7 bases, with 9 bases of the junction left unmatched. The CDR3 protein is CAWMPLGTGVGYTF. CDR3 nucleotides: TGTGCCTGGATGCCACTTGGGACAGGGGTTGGCTACACCTTC.

The V and J genes are TRBV7-3 and TRBJ2-3; D not certain. The germline V and J ends were trimmed by 2 bases and 4 bases, with 10 bases remaining between them. Germline V CDR1 and CDR2: SGHTA, FQGTGA. The CDR3 runs 14 residues. The CDR3: CASSLEGRADTQYF. The CDR3 bases are TGTGCCAGCAGCTTAGAAGGTCGGGCAGATACGCAGTATTTT.

This clone was detected only a few times. The V gene is TRBV7-2, the J gene TRBJ1-3, with D tentatively TRBD1 (5 bases). Per the germline V gene, CDR1 is SGHTA and CDR2 is FQGNSA. With 0 bases removed from V and 0 bases from J, the gap between germline ends came to 15 bases. The CDR3 covers 18 residues. CDR3 region: CASSLAAGRADSGNTIYF. CDR3 DNA: TGTGCCAGCAGCTTAGCGGCAGGGCGGGCGGACTCTGGAAACACCATATATTTT.

J is TRBJ1-2 and V is TRBV29-1; no clear D gene. Germline V gives CDR1 SQVTM, CDR2 ANQGSEA. V was cut by 0 bases and J by 8 bases, with 13 bases left in between. CDR3 size: 13 residues. This chain's CDR3 is CSVEDRAGGGYTF. As DNA, the CDR3 is TGCAGCGTTGAAGATCGGGCTGGAGGGGGCTACACCTTC.

The chain links TRBV7-8 to TRBJ1-1, with D possibly matching TRBD1 (5 bases). Trimming pared 5 bases from V and 6 bases from J, leaving 13 bases between. Germline CDR1 is SGHVS and CDR2 is FQNEAQ. The CDR3 is 13 amino acids. CDR3 loop: CASSPREDAEAFF. CDR3 bases: TGTGCCAGCAGCCCCAGGGAGGACGCTGAAGCTTTCTTT.

This chain connects TRBV2 to TRBJ1-2; D remains unclear. Germline-derived CDR1 and CDR2 are SNHLY and FYNNEI. The CDR3 length is 13 residues. V gave up 4 bases and J gave up 4 bases, with 10 bases separating them. The CDR3 here is CASSAQFLYGYTF. The CDR3 nucleotides read TGTGCCAGCAGTGCACAGTTTCTCTATGGCTACACCTTC.

CDR3 protein: CASSFYRGYEQYF. The DNA for the CDR3 is TGTGCCAGCAGTTTCTACAGGGGCTACGAGCAGTACTTC. The chain recombines TRBV12-3 or TRBV12-4 with TRBJ2-7; 7 nucleotides agree with TRBD1. This CDR3 region has 13 residues. J gave up 3 bases and V 3 bases, and 2 bases lay outside the gene matches.

The V call is TRBV5-1, the J call TRBJ2-2; weak D call: TRBD2 (5 bases). CDR3 size: 16 residues. V was trimmed by 4 bases and J by 0 bases, leaving 13 bases between them. Germline-derived CDR1 and CDR2 are SGHRS and YFSETQ. The CDR3 sequence: CASSIPTGSNTGELFF. The CDR3 DNA reads TGCGCCAGCAGCATTCCGACGGGATCGAACACCGGGGAGCTGTTTTTT.

The chain links TRBV5-6 to TRBJ2-7; D gene unclear. CDR1 is SGHDT and CDR2 is YYEEEE in the germline V gene. Trimming pared 4 bases from V and 2 bases from J, leaving 10 bases between. The CDR3 is 13 amino acids. This CDR3 is CASSQVSAYEQYF. CDR3 DNA sequence: TGTGCCAGCAGCCAGGTTTCCGCCTACGAGCAGTACTTC.

This CDR3 is CATSRDSWYEQYF. The CDR3 DNA reads as TGTGCCACCAGCAGGGACAGTTGGTACGAGCAGTACTTC. V usage is TRBV15 and J usage is TRBJ2-7; the D gene is possibly TRBD1 (6 bases). Germline CDR1 reads LNHNV; CDR2 reads YYDKDF (reference sequence). V was pared by 3 bases and J by 4 bases, with 10 bases between. The CDR3 runs 13 residues.

This clone has only one observation. The chain uses TRBV20-1 and TRBJ2-7; D is tentatively TRBD1 or TRBD2 (5 bases each). Trimming removed 5 bases from V and 4 bases from J, with 9 bases in between. From germline, CDR1 is DFQATT and CDR2 SNEGSKA (reference sequence). The CDR3 length is 11 residues. For the CDR3, the DNA is TGCAGTGCTCGGGACGGATACGAGCAGTACTTC. Residues: CSARDGYEQYF.

The chain combines TRBV28 with TRBJ1-6, with unresolved D. V gave up 7 bases and J gave up 4 bases, with 8 bases separating them. Germline loops: CDR1 MDHEN, CDR2 SYDVKM. This CDR3 is built from 13 residues. The CDR3 here is CASKGSYNSPLHF. The DNA of the CDR3 is TGTGCCAGCAAAGGCAGTTATAATTCACCCCTCCACTTT.

The chain employs TRBV27 and TRBJ1-4; 9 nucleotides match TRBD1. The CDR3 is 14 residues long. J gave up 8 bases and V 5 bases, and 6 bases lay outside the gene matches. The germline CDR1 and CDR2 sequences are MNHEY and SMNVEV (reference sequence). CDR3 sequence reads: CASSLTGGGEKLFF. DNA of the CDR3: TGTGCCAGCAGTCTGACAGGGGGAGGGGAAAAACTGTTTTTT. The entire variable domain, with the rest obtained from reference TRBV27 and TRBJ1-4, is as follows: EAQVTQNPRYLITVTGKKLTVTCSQNMNHEYMSWYRQDPGLGLRQIYYSMNVEVTDKGDVPEGYKVSRKEKRNFPLILESPSPNQTSLYFCASSLTGGGEKLFFGSGTQLSVL.

The rearrangement uses TRBV9 and TRBJ2-1; 11 nucleotides agree with TRBD2. The germline V gene encodes CDR1 SGDLS and CDR2 YYNGEE. The V segment lost 0 bases and the J segment 10 bases; nucleotides outside the gene matches: 3. The CDR3 spans 14 residues. CDR3 loop: CASSVGGLAGEQFF. CDR3 DNA sequence: TGTGCCAGCAGCGTAGGAGGACTAGCGGGCGAGCAGTTCTTC.

The V call is TRBV19, the J call TRBJ1-6; D not resolved. CDR1 is LNHDA and CDR2 is SQIVND in the germline V gene (reference sequence). Trimming pared 5 bases from V and 0 bases from J, leaving 8 bases between. CDR3 length equals 15 residues. The CDR3 loop reads CASSVDSSYNSPLHF. DNA for the CDR3: TGTGCCAGTAGTGTGGATAGCTCCTATAATTCACCCCTCCACTTT. Looking up the rest from reference TRBV19 and TRBJ1-6 gives the full variable domain: DGGITQSPKYLFRKEGQNVTLSCEQNLNHDAMYWYRQDPGQGLRLIYYSQIVNDFQKGDIAEGYSVSREKKESFPLTVTSAQKNPTAFYLCASSVDSSYNSPLHFGNGTRLTVT.

The chain carries TRBV6-1 and TRBJ1-5, with D unresolved. V gave up 3 bases and J gave up 9 bases, with 12 bases separating them. Germline V gene data show CDR1 as MNHNS and CDR2 as SASEGT. This CDR3 is built from 13 residues. As DNA, the CDR3 is TGTGCCAGCAGTGAGGAGCCCGGCCGGCCCCAGCATTTT. Its protein product is CASSEEPGRPQHF.

The chain has TRBV5-4 and TRBJ2-3; 10 bases match TRBD2. CDR1 is SGHNT and CDR2 is YYREEE in the germline V gene (reference sequence). The CDR3 totals 16 residues. After removal of 2 bases from V and 1 base from J, the junction contained 4 bases not matched to a gene. The CDR3 nucleotides are TGTGCCAGCAGCTTCCGACTAGCGGGTCGCACAGATACGCAGTATTTT. Encoded protein: CASSFRLAGRTDTQYF.

This CDR3 is CASSSGTGREQYF. The CDR3 region has the DNA TGTGCCAGCAGTTCCGGGACAGGAAGGGAGCAGTACTTC. The chain links TRBV27 to TRBJ2-7, with 8 bases identical to TRBD1. CDR3 length: 13 residues. Germline V CDR1 and CDR2: MNHEY, SMNVEV (reference sequence). V was pared by 4 bases and J by 7 bases, with 6 bases of the junction left unmatched.

The rearrangement links TRBV7-9 to TRBJ2-7; D assignment may be TRBD1 or TRBD2 (6 bases each). The CDR3 spans 16 residues. Per germline, CDR1 SEHNR and CDR2 FQNEAQ (reference sequence). V lost 0 bases, J lost 5 bases, and 17 bases lay in between. Written as DNA, the CDR3 is TGTGCCAGCAGCTTAGCAGCTAAAGGGGGGCCAGACGAGCAGTACTTC. Translation gives CASSLAAKGGPDEQYF.